This T cell receptor (beta chain) came from a study of blood T cell repertoires in COVID-19 (dated by TCRdb to 2020 to 2021). With regard to the full study: Collaborator samples came from the United States, Italy and Spain and covered acute and convalescent phases of COVID-19. Samples came from the ongoing ImmuneRACE study (first 160 participants) plus 1,254 subjects from 6 global collaborators. Deeply sampled blood TCRbeta repertoires from subjects exposed to, actively infected with, or recovered from COVID-19 were included in the dataset. The material from the prospective study consisted of cDNA or gDNA derived from T cells, B-cell-depleted T cells, or PBMCs. Sample metadata almost always included a de-identified subject ID, COVID-19 status, age in years and sex. Where available, HLA class I and class II types were taken from metadata supplied by the sample provider and were not determined by assay-based typing. The repertoires were released in a freely available public database intended as a resource for research on the immune response to SARS-CoV-2. Broad study findings and their caveats: The amount of clinical and demographic metadata varied by source and participant and was provided uncurated.

TCRbeta CDR3 regions were amplified from genomic DNA using the immunoSEQ Assay, a bias-controlled multiplex PCR. The authors' analysis ran thus. Within the assay, amplification of reference gene primers was used to estimate how many nucleated cells each sample contained. To quantify the absolute abundance of each unique TCRbeta CDR3 rearrangement, sequence reads were collapsed and filtered. Productive Simpson clonality was computed per sample as the square root of Simpson's diversity index over productive rearrangements. Here the immuneACCESS table is served through TCRdb, limited to in-frame sequences with V and J called. Missing clones are a known gap in these copies; in checked studies unresolved V genes cover under half, and the rest lacks a known reason. The DNA was the basis for D and trimming; V, J and clone size are from that table. This sample gives 120,000 or so clones in total; roughly 85% of them show up just once. The top ten clones comprise under 8% of the sample.

CDR1 SGDLS and CDR2 YYNGEE are derived from the germline V gene. V is trimmed back by 2 bases and J by 5 bases, and the junction contains 6 bases that no gene match accounts for. Its CDR3 holds 16 amino acids, cysteine through phenylalanine. Only the CDR3 part of the read is kept: 48 bases, read in frame from the first base. Collaborating institutions collected whole blood in K2EDTA tubes following their own protocols. Collaborator samples were shipped for TCRbeta analysis as frozen whole blood, isolated PBMCs, or DNA extracted from either sample type. A word on this clone: The antigen it recognizes is unknown. No clone much larger than this one lies a single base away; base qualities are absent.

The specimen was peripheral blood. The chain couples TRBV9 to TRBJ2-2, and TRBD1 matches 10 of the central bases. The source of this sequence is a man aged 80 or over with active or convalescent COVID-19. The CDR3: CASSVRQGAGTGELFF. The nucleotide sequence reads as follows: TGTGCCAGCAGCGTCAGACAGGGGGCAGGGACCGGGGAGCTGTTTTTT.